A single sample gave rise to the 7 T cell receptor beta chains below, sequenced in a study of T-cell reconstitution after alpha-beta-depleted transplantation in children. Unique molecular identifiers featured in how the TCRbeta library was prepared. TCRdb passed the PCR reads through MiXCR, listing each CDR3 protein once. The table records 670,000 or so distinct CDR3 sequences, around 13% of them present only once. The sequencing used PBMCs, collected before TCRalphabeta/CD19-depleted stem cell transplant. These TCRs come from a girl aged 2-10 years with congenital amegakaryocytic thrombocytopenia, due to receive a stem cell transplant.

The chain links TRBV3-1 to TRBJ2-5; 12 bases agree with TRBD2. CDR1 is LGHDT, CDR2 YNNKEL, per germline (reference sequence). Unmatched junction bases numbered 11, after V lost 4 bases and J lost 5 bases. This CDR3 is built from 17 residues. CDR3 bases: TGTGCCAGCAGCCTCCTACGACTAGCGGGAGAGGTGGAGACCCAGTACTTC. Translation: CASSLLRLAGEVETQYF.

This clonotype was observed many times. V is TRBV6-5 and J is TRBJ1-1; D is unclear. In germline, CDR1 is MNHEY, CDR2 SVGAGI. Deletions cut 6 bases from V and 5 bases from J, with 16 bases between. The CDR3 spans 14 residues. The CDR3 loop reads CASRSLWGRTEAFF. The CDR3 DNA reads as TGTGCCAGCAGAAGCCTTTGGGGTCGGACTGAAGCTTTCTTT.

This clonotype has a count of ten or more. The J gene is TRBJ2-3, the V gene TRBV20-1, with D possibly matching TRBD2 (6 bases). The CDR3 loop spans 15 amino acids. V shed 2 bases and J shed 2 bases, with 14 bases lying between them. Germline V lookup: CDR1 DFQATT, CDR2 SNEGSKA (reference sequence). For the CDR3, the DNA is TGCAGTGCTAGACCCGGGCTAGCGAACACAGATACGCAGTATTTT. Translated, it gives CSARPGLANTDTQYF.

This clonotype has a count of ten or more. The gene calls are TRBV29-1 and TRBJ2-3; TRBD1 is a possible D gene (5 bases). With 2 bases removed from V and 1 base from J, the gap between germline ends came to 10 bases. Germline CDR1 is SQVTM and CDR2 is ANQGSEA. This CDR3 is 14 amino acids long. The chain's CDR3 is CSVEPGLRTDTQYF. The CDR3 DNA is TGCAGCGTTGAACCAGGGCTTCGCACAGATACGCAGTATTTT.

This clonotype came up many times. CDR3 protein: CSVMVVEETQYF. DNA for the CDR3: TGCAGCGTTATGGTAGTCGAAGAGACCCAGTACTTC. The V gene is TRBV29-1, the J gene TRBJ2-5, with D hard to call. Germline CDR1 SQVTM, CDR2 ANQGSEA. This CDR3 has 12 amino acids. Trimming cost V 5 bases and J 3 bases, with 10 bases left between them. The entire variable domain, with the rest obtained from reference TRBV29-1 and TRBJ2-5, is as follows: SAVISQKPSRDICQRGTSLTIQCQVDSQVTMMFWYRQQPGQSLTLIATANQGSEATYESGFVIDKFPISRPNLTFSTLTVSNMSPEDSSIYLCSVMVVEETQYFGPGTRLLVL.

This clonotype turned up a few times. The genes are TRBV12-3 or TRBV12-4 and TRBJ2-1, with D hard to call. Trimming removed 3 bases at V and 1 base at J, with 13 bases between. The CDR3 spans 16 residues. The CDR3 here is CASSFEPDGSYNEQFF. The CDR3 DNA is TGTGCCAGCAGTTTTGAGCCAGATGGGTCCTACAATGAGCAGTTCTTC.

This clonotype was seen at least ten times. The V and J genes are TRBV11-2 and TRBJ2-5; no firm D call. V lost 1 base and J 5 bases, leaving 14 bases between the germline ends. Germline V CDR1 and CDR2: SGHAT, FQNNGV. The CDR3 totals 15 residues. In DNA, the CDR3 is TGTGCCAGCAGCTTAGGGGTGGTTGCCCCGGAGACCCAGTACTTC. Translated, it gives CASSLGVVAPETQYF.